These 26 T cell receptor beta chains came from one sample sequenced in a study of early T cells in non-severe SARS-CoV-2 infection (dated by TCRdb to the early 2020s). Library construction relied on 5' RACE. The data were produced on a NextSeq 500. Using fastp trimming at Q25 and MiXCR clonotype assembly, TCRdb reanalyzed the public sequencing data and kept in-frame beta chains. Each CDR3 protein gets just one entry, which takes the most common genes and DNA from the rows behind it. This sample has approximately 69,000 distinct CDR3 sequences in its table, and about 11% of those were observed once. 5% to 8% of the sample belongs to the ten largest clones. The specimen sequenced was whole blood. These receptor sequences come from an adult who was a healthcare worker with PCR-confirmed SARS-CoV-2 infection or an uninfected control (not recorded which).

There are a few counts of this clonotype. The rearrangement links TRBV19 to TRBJ1-5, with D unclear. Germline values: CDR1 LNHDA, CDR2 SQIVND (reference sequence). The CDR3 has 14 amino acids. Trimming took off 3 bases at V and 0 bases at J, with 6 bases between the two ends. This chain's CDR3 is CASSILNSNQPQHF. The DNA of the CDR3 is TGTGCCAGTAGTATCCTTAATAGCAATCAGCCCCAGCATTTT.

The CDR3: CASSQPTGARNGYTF. Here the CDR3 DNA reads TGCGCCAGCAGCCAACCGACAGGGGCGAGGAATGGCTACACCTTC. The gene calls are TRBV4-1 and TRBJ1-2; 8 positions agree with TRBD1. There are 15 residues in the CDR3. V trimming: 2 bases; J trimming: 6 bases; junction bases outside the gene matches: 8. CDR1 MGHRA and CDR2 YSYEKL come from the germline V gene.

This clonotype was found a few times. This chain connects TRBV6-5 to TRBJ2-5; no clear D gene. CDR3 length: 14 residues. Germline CDR1 reads MNHEY; CDR2 reads SVGAGI. The V gene lost 2 bases and the J gene lost 4 bases, with 11 bases spanning the gap. The CDR3 reads CASSYPETIETQYF. CDR3 DNA sequence: TGTGCCAGCAGTTACCCCGAGACAATAGAGACCCAGTACTTC.

This clonotype was found a few times. CDR3 coding DNA: TGTGCCAGCAGCTTATTGGGGGGGACCCAGACAAATGAGCAGTTCTTC. The encoded protein is CASSLLGGTQTNEQFF. The chain combines TRBV7-3 with TRBJ2-1, with 7 bases identical to TRBD2. Germline lookup yields CDR1 SGHTA and CDR2 FQGTGA. Unmatched junction bases numbered 11, after V lost 2 bases and J lost 7 bases. There are 16 residues in the CDR3.

At least ten counts were recorded for this clonotype. The chain carries TRBV20-1 and TRBJ2-1, with D perhaps matching TRBD1 or TRBD2 (6 bases each). The CDR3 is 15 residues long. Trimming cost V 6 bases and J 0 bases, with 15 bases left between them. Germline CDR1 and CDR2: DFQATT and SNEGSKA (reference sequence). Written as DNA, the CDR3 is TGCAGTGCGGGGGGCGGAATAAGCTCCTACAATGAGCAGTTCTTC. This sequence encodes CSAGGGISSYNEQFF.

This clonotype was observed once. This sequence may be a read error, since a much larger clone differs from it by one base. The chain recombines TRBV20-1 with TRBJ1-3; D is possibly TRBD1 (6 bases). The length of the CDR3 is 13 residues. CDR1 is DFQATT and CDR2 is SNEGSKA in the germline V gene (reference sequence). The CDR3 bases are TGCATTGCTCTAGACAGGATTGGAAACACCATATATTTT. Its translation: CIALDRIGNTIYF.

This clonotype was picked up many times. V is TRBV20-1 and J is TRBJ2-2; the D is unclear. The CDR3 is 13 residues long. V was shortened by 7 bases and J by 0 bases, with 9 bases between the two germline ends. Germline V CDR1 and CDR2: DFQATT, SNEGSKA (reference sequence). The CDR3 bases are TGCAGTGTCCCGGGCCCGAACACCGGGGAGCTGTTTTTT. Its translation is CSVPGPNTGELFF.

In its sample, this clonotype was seen many times. CDR3 sequence: CSVGAAGDADTQYF. CDR3 DNA sequence: TGCAGCGTTGGCGCAGCGGGAGATGCGGATACGCAGTATTTT. V is TRBV29-1 and J is TRBJ2-3; TRBD2 agrees at 8 bases. The trim removed 4 bases at V and 6 bases at J, leaving 9 bases unmatched. CDR3 length equals 14 residues. Germline-derived CDR1 and CDR2 are SQVTM and ANQGSEA.

The gene calls are TRBV19 and TRBJ2-1; TRBD2 matches at 7 bases. This CDR3 region has 16 residues. Germline V gene data show CDR1 as LNHDA and CDR2 as SQIVND (reference sequence). Trimming at V came to 5 bases and at J to 0 bases, leaving 7 bases not matched to a gene. CDR3 protein: CASSPLAFSSYNEQFF. The CDR3 bases are TGTGCCAGTAGTCCACTAGCGTTCAGCTCCTACAATGAGCAGTTCTTC. Full variable domain (missing parts from reference TRBV19 and TRBJ2-1): DGGITQSPKYLFRKEGQNVTLSCEQNLNHDAMYWYRQDPGQGLRLIYYSQIVNDFQKGDIAEGYSVSREKKESFPLTVTSAQKNPTAFYLCASSPLAFSSYNEQFFGPGTRLTVL.

This clonotype was picked up many times. The rearrangement links TRBV20-1 to TRBJ1-2; D not resolved. The CDR3 is 16 residues long. V was pared by 0 bases and J by 2 bases, with 16 bases between. Germline CDR1 and CDR2: DFQATT and SNEGSKA (reference sequence). Here the CDR3 reads CSARDLPRLGNYGYTF. The DNA of the CDR3 is TGCAGTGCTAGAGATCTGCCCAGGTTGGGAAACTATGGCTACACCTTC.

The chain couples TRBV7-8 to TRBJ1-2, with unresolved D. Germline loops: CDR1 SGHVS, CDR2 FQNEAQ. The V gene lost 10 bases and the J gene lost 0 bases, with 15 bases spanning the gap. The CDR3 is 14 residues long. This CDR3 reads CATGRTAANYGYTF. CDR3 DNA sequence: TGTGCCACCGGTCGGACGGCAGCTAACTATGGCTACACCTTC. The variable domain in full, completed from reference TRBV7-8 and TRBJ1-2, reads GAGVSQSPRYKVAKRGQDVALRCDPISGHVSLFWYQQALGQGPEFLTYFQNEAQLDKSGLPSDRFFAERPEGSVSTLKIQRTQQEDSAVYLCATGRTAANYGYTFGSGTRLTVV.

The sample holds many counts of this clonotype. This chain connects TRBV7-3 to TRBJ2-1; TRBD2 matches at 9 bases. The CDR3 runs 14 residues. Germline V gene data show CDR1 as SGHTA and CDR2 as FQGTGA. With V trimmed by 8 bases and J by 6 bases, 8 bases remained unmatched. This CDR3 is CASSRTSGPNEQFF. CDR3 DNA: TGTGCCAGCTCCAGAACTAGCGGGCCCAATGAGCAGTTCTTC.

This clonotype occurred many times. The V gene is TRBV3-1, the J gene TRBJ2-7, with TRBD1 as a possible D gene (6 bases). This CDR3 contains 13 residues. The germline V gene has CDR1 LGHDT and CDR2 YNNKEL (reference sequence). The V end lost 6 bases, the J end lost 6 bases, and 15 bases lay between the germline ends. CDR3 protein: CASRYDRSPEQYF. The CDR3 DNA is TGTGCCAGCAGGTACGACAGGTCCCCCGAGCAGTACTTC.

This clonotype was seen repeatedly, ten times or more. The gene calls are TRBV7-2 and TRBJ2-7; 10 bases match TRBD2. The germline CDR1 and CDR2 sequences are SGHTA and FQGNSA. This CDR3 comprises 15 residues. With V trimmed by 5 bases and J by 6 bases, 10 bases remained unmatched. DNA of the CDR3: TGTGCCAGCAGCGCCATGACCAGCGGGAGGGGCGAGCAGTACTTC. Amino acid sequence: CASSAMTSGRGEQYF.

This chain uses TRBV20-1 with TRBJ2-3; 12 nucleotides match TRBD2. With V trimmed by 7 bases and J by 6 bases, 11 bases remained unmatched. Germline CDR1 reads DFQATT; CDR2 reads SNEGSKA (reference sequence). There are 15 residues in the CDR3. The CDR3 is CSGEKLAGGPDTQYF. The DNA of the CDR3 is TGCAGTGGCGAAAAACTAGCGGGGGGACCCGATACGCAGTATTTT.

In its sample, this clonotype was seen many times. The V call is TRBV6-1, the J call TRBJ2-7; no clear D. V shed 4 bases and J shed 2 bases, with 9 bases lying between them. In germline, CDR1 is MNHNS, CDR2 SASEGT. The CDR3 covers 13 residues. Here the CDR3 DNA reads TGTGCCAGCAGTGCGACACGGACCTACGAGCAGTACTTC. Its protein product is CASSATRTYEQYF.

This clonotype came up many times. The genes are TRBV5-8 and TRBJ2-7; unclear D gene. V was pared by 0 bases and J by 0 bases, with 7 bases between. CDR3 size: 14 residues. The germline V gene encodes CDR1 SGHTS and CDR2 YDEGEE. The CDR3 loop reads CASSLVGFSYEQYF. The CDR3 DNA is TGTGCCAGCAGCTTGGTCGGCTTCTCCTACGAGCAGTACTTC. Based on the CDR3 plus reference TRBV5-8 and TRBJ2-7, the full variable domain is EAGVTQSPTHLIKTRGQQATLRCSPISGHTSVYWYQQALGLGLQFLLWYDEGEERNRGNFPPRFSGRQFPNYSSELNVNALELEDSALYLCASSLVGFSYEQYFGPGTRLTVT.

This clonotype was counted only a few times. V is TRBV7-8 and J is TRBJ2-5; D may be TRBD1 or TRBD2 (5 bases each). The germline gives CDR1 SGHVS, CDR2 FQNEAQ. V gave up 0 bases and J gave up 4 bases, with 12 bases separating them. This CDR3 is built from 15 residues. DNA of the CDR3: TGTGCCAGCAGCTTAGCGCGGGCAGGGCGAGAGACCCAGTACTTC. This encodes CASSLARAGRETQYF.

This clonotype was counted a few times. This chain connects TRBV5-1 to TRBJ1-4; no firm D call. This CDR3 comprises 14 residues. V shed 0 bases and J shed 6 bases, with 9 bases lying between them. The germline V gene has CDR1 SGHRS and CDR2 YFSETQ. The CDR3 nucleotides are TGCGCCAGCAGCTTGGTCATGTCTGATGAAAAACTGTTTTTT. Translating gives CASSLVMSDEKLFF.

The genes are TRBV5-1 and TRBJ1-2; 9 positions agree with TRBD1. The germline V gene encodes CDR1 SGHRS and CDR2 YFSETQ. CDR3 length equals 15 residues. J lost 7 bases, V lost 4 bases, and 11 bases had no gene match. The DNA of the CDR3 is TGCGCCAGCAGCCCCGGGACAGGGCTTTTCGGTGGCTACACCTTC. Translating gives CASSPGTGLFGGYTF.

CDR3 loop: CASSKARGYTF. The CDR3 nucleotides read TGTGCCAGCAGCAAAGCCAGGGGCTACACCTTC. The chain combines TRBV21-1 with TRBJ1-2. TRBV21-1 is deemed a pseudogene. The CDR3 is 11 amino acids.

This clonotype was found many times. V usage is TRBV25-1 and J usage is TRBJ2-5, with 7 nucleotides matching TRBD2. Losses at the gene ends were 4 bases for V and 1 base for J; bases not matched to a gene: 3. The CDR3 loop spans 14 amino acids. Germline V gene lookup returns CDR1 MGHDK and CDR2 SYGVNS. The CDR3 spells CASSGGGSQETQYF. The DNA for the CDR3 is TGTGCCAGCAGTGGGGGGGGGTCCCAAGAGACCCAGTACTTC.

The chain joins TRBV28 to TRBJ2-7; 8 nucleotides agree with TRBD1. The CDR3 has 13 amino acids. After removal of 7 bases from V and 6 bases from J, the junction contained 8 bases not matched to a gene. CDR1 and CDR2 (germline): MDHEN, SYDVKM. This CDR3 reads CASKVQGAAEQYF. In DNA form, the CDR3 reads TGTGCCAGCAAGGTGCAGGGGGCGGCCGAGCAGTACTTC.

This clonotype was seen a few times. CDR3 DNA: TGTGCCAGCAGGCTAGCGGGGAGCTCTGGAAACACCATATATTTT. This codes for CASRLAGSSGNTIYF. The J gene is TRBJ1-3, the V gene TRBV2; D uncertain. The CDR3 has 15 amino acids. The germline V and J ends were trimmed by 6 bases and 0 bases, with 12 bases remaining between them. CDR1 is SNHLY and CDR2 is FYNNEI in the germline V gene.

V and J are TRBV4-3 and TRBJ2-3; possibly TRBD1 for D (6 bases). V lost 3 bases, J lost 4 bases, and 11 bases lay in between. The germline CDR1 and CDR2 sequences are LGHNA and YSLEER. The CDR3 has 14 amino acids. CDR3 sequence reads: CASSQQGQADTQYF. The DNA of the CDR3 is TGCGCCAGCAGCCAGCAGGGGCAAGCAGATACGCAGTATTTT.

In its sample, this clonotype was seen many times. This chain links TRBV11-3 with TRBJ2-1, with unresolved D. CDR1 is SGHNT, CDR2 YENEEA, per germline. This CDR3 spans 12 amino acids. V dropped 4 bases and J dropped 3 bases, with 4 bases sitting between them. The CDR3 DNA is TGTGCCAGCAGCTACGACTACAATGAGCAGTTCTTC. Protein sequence: CASSYDYNEQFF.